The entry below gives a single T cell receptor (beta chain) sequence along with its context. TCRdb re-analysed the 5' RACE reads in MiXCR, keeping a single row per CDR3 protein. Of some 35,000 distinct CDR3 sequences listed, 5% to 6% were seen once; the top ten hold less than 35%. The data stem from a study of early T cells in non-severe SARS-CoV-2 infection. The CDR3 loop spans 13 amino acids. The V and J ends lost 8 bases and 4 bases, in that order; junction bases with no gene match: 7. The germline V gene has CDR1 SGHDN and CDR2 FVKESK. The receptor's source is an adult who was a healthcare worker with PCR-confirmed SARS-CoV-2 infection or an uninfected control (not recorded which). The sequenced sample consisted of whole blood. This chain connects TRBV14 to TRBJ2-5, with 7 bases aligning to TRBD1. CDR3 DNA sequence: TGTGCCAGCCAGGGACAGACTATAGAGACCCAGTACTTC. Residues: CASQGQTIETQYF.